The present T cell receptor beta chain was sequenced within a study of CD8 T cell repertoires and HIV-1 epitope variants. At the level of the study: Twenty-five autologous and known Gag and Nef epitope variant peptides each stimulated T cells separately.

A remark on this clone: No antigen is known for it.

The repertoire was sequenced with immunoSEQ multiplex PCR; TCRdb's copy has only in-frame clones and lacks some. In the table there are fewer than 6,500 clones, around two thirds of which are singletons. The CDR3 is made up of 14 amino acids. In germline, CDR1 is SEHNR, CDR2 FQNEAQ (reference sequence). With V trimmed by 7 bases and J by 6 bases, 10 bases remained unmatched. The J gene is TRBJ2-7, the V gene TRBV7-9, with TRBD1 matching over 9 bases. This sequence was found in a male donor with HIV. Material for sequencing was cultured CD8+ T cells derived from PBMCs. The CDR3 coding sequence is TGTGCCAGCAACCCGGGACAGGGAACTTTCGAGCAGTACTTC. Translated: CASNPGQGTFEQYF.